Below, 17 T cell receptor beta chains from the same sample are listed, as sequenced in a study of lung T cells in sarcoidosis with Löfgren's syndrome. One entry per CDR3 protein results from TCRdb running MiXCR on the reads. The sample contains several thousand distinct CDR3 sequences, around 21% of which appear only once. Sequenced sample: CD4+ T cells from bronchoalveolar lavage fluid. Receptors were obtained from a human donor with sarcoidosis (Löfgren's syndrome or another form), or a control subject (not recorded which).

This clonotype was seen more than once but under ten times. A read error may explain this, as a much larger clone is one base away. The chain carries TRBV3-1 and TRBJ2-3; a weak D match, TRBD2 (6 bases). The CDR3 runs 15 residues. The V gene's germline CDR1 is LGHDT and CDR2 YNNKEL (reference sequence). CDR3 region: CASSQVGGVRWTRYF. CDR3 nucleotides: TGTGCCAGCAGCCAAGTCGGCGGGGTTAGATGGACGCGGTATTTT.

With respect to this clonotype: This could be a read error, since a much larger clone is one nucleotide away. The chain combines TRBV27 with TRBJ2-5; possible D gene TRBD1, 8 bases. This CDR3 is built from 14 residues. The germline V gene encodes CDR1 MNHEY and CDR2 SMNVEV (reference sequence). DNA of the CDR3: TGTGCCAGCAGTTTGGACAGGGCGCGGGAGACCCGGTACTTC. Translating gives CASSLDRARETRYF.

In the case of this clonotype: This may be a read error: a much more frequent sequence differs by one nucleotide. The genes are TRBV20-1 and TRBJ2-7; TRBD2 aligns across 12 bases. J was trimmed by 2 bases and V by 7 bases; bases with no gene match: 6. Germline V lookup: CDR1 DFQATT, CDR2 SNEGSKA (reference sequence). The CDR3 is 14 residues long. CDR3 in amino acids: CSVRSSGGAYEQYF. CDR3 DNA sequence: TGCAGTGTTAGGTCTAGCGGGGGGGCCTACGAGCAGTACTTC.

A few counts support this clonotype. The CDR3 region is CASSLYYRPGRAYEQYF. Here the CDR3 DNA reads TGTGCCAGCAGCTTATATTACAGGCCTGGACGTGCCTACGAGCAGTACTTC. The chain couples TRBV5-6 to TRBJ2-7; tentative D call: TRBD1 (5 bases). The V gene's germline CDR1 is SGHDT and CDR2 YYEEEE. CDR3 length equals 17 residues. The germline V and J ends were trimmed by 2 bases and 2 bases, with 20 bases remaining between them.

This clonotype occurred many times. The gene calls are TRBV18 and TRBJ2-1, with D possibly matching TRBD2 (6 bases). Trimming cost V 2 bases and J 10 bases, with 9 bases left between them. CDR3 size: 12 residues. Germline CDR1 reads KGHSH; CDR2 reads LQKENI. The CDR3 spells CASSPGRGEQFF. The CDR3 nucleotides are TGTGCCAGCTCACCAGGGCGGGGCGAGCAGTTCTTC.

This clonotype is medium-sized by share. V and J are TRBV18 and TRBJ1-4, with D maybe TRBD1 (5 bases). Deletions cut 3 bases from V and 3 bases from J, with 11 bases between. This CDR3 region has 15 residues. Germline V lookup: CDR1 KGHSH, CDR2 LQKENI. The CDR3 loop reads CASSPLGDPNEKLFF. The CDR3 coding sequence is TGTGCCAGCTCACCCTTAGGGGATCCTAATGAAAAACTGTTTTTT.

The sample holds many counts of this clonotype. The rearrangement uses TRBV27 and TRBJ1-1; D unresolved. V shed 5 bases and J shed 1 base, with 8 bases lying between them. The CDR3 runs 13 residues. In germline, CDR1 is MNHEY, CDR2 SMNVEV (reference sequence). The CDR3 here is CASSRVQNTEAFF. DNA for the CDR3: TGTGCCAGCAGTAGGGTACAGAACACTGAAGCTTTCTTT.

The table lists this clonotype with many counts. J is TRBJ1-5 and V is TRBV7-2; 8 bases are shared with TRBD1. The trim removed 5 bases at V and 6 bases at J, leaving 9 bases unmatched. Germline lookup yields CDR1 SGHTA and CDR2 FQGNSA. The CDR3 consists of 15 residues. The CDR3 nucleotides are TGTGCCAGCAGCCCCGGGACAGGTGGGTTTCAGCCCCAGCATTTT. Its translation is CASSPGTGGFQPQHF.

The CDR3 nucleotides are TGTGCCAGCAGCTTTGGGACTAGCGGCCACGAGCAGTACTTC. Its protein is CASSFGTSGHEQYF. This chain links TRBV11-3 with TRBJ2-7, with 11 nucleotides matching TRBD2. The germline CDR1 and CDR2 sequences are SGHNT and YENEEA. The length of the CDR3 is 14 residues. J lost 5 bases, V lost 3 bases, and 3 bases had no gene match.

Note on this clonotype: This likely comes from a read error, as the CDR3 has no conserved phenylalanine or tryptophan at its end. The chain couples TRBV25-1 to TRBJ2-2, with D hard to call. This CDR3 has 12 amino acids. The germline V gene encodes CDR1 MGHDK and CDR2 SYGVNS. The ends were cut back, 10 bases at V and 1 base at J, with 7 bases in the middle. The CDR3 loop reads CATRGNTGELFS. DNA for the CDR3: TGTGCCACCCGAGGGAACACCGGGGAGCTGTTTTCT.

This clonotype has at least ten counts. This chain links TRBV5-4 with TRBJ2-3; D unresolved. CDR3 length equals 13 residues. Germline V gene data show CDR1 as SGHNT and CDR2 as YYREEE (reference sequence). V shed 0 bases and J shed 6 bases, with 8 bases lying between them. DNA for the CDR3: TGTGCCAGCAGCTTGGATTCTGTTGATACGCAGTATTTT. It is translated as CASSLDSVDTQYF.

Points on this clonotype: One base away lies a much larger clone, so this may be a sequencing read error. This chain joins TRBV12-3 or TRBV12-4 and TRBJ1-1; D call uncertain. The CDR3 is made up of 13 amino acids. The CDR3 DNA reads TGTGCCAGCGGTTTAATGGGGAACACTGAAGCTTTCTTT. Encoded protein: CASGLMGNTEAFF.

This chain uses TRBV5-4 with TRBJ2-7, with TRBD2 identical over 8 bases. The ends lost 10 bases at V and 0 bases at J; junction bases unmatched: 12. There are 15 residues in the CDR3. The germline gives CDR1 SGHNT, CDR2 YYREEE (reference sequence). CDR3 in DNA: TGTGCCGCCCGGGGGGGGCTCGATCCCTCCTACGAGCAGTACTTC. Protein sequence: CAARGGLDPSYEQYF.

This clonotype is large. The chain links TRBV27 to TRBJ1-1; 7 bases map to TRBD1. The junction had 15 bases not matched to a gene; V was cut back by 7 bases and J by 7 bases. The CDR3 is 15 amino acids. The germline CDR1 and CDR2 sequences are MNHEY and SMNVEV (reference sequence). This CDR3 reads CASTDGDRVFGEAFF. The DNA of the CDR3 is TGTGCCAGCACCGACGGTGACAGGGTGTTTGGTGAAGCTTTCTTT.

This clonotype was seen more than once but under ten times. This chain connects TRBV5-4 to TRBJ2-3; D is unresolved. Germline CDR1 SGHNT, CDR2 YYREEE (reference sequence). Trimming stripped 0 bases from V and 11 bases from J, with 10 bases between. The CDR3 has 12 residues. The chain's CDR3 is CASSLDSPLQYF. DNA for the CDR3: TGTGCCAGCAGCTTGGACTCACCCCTGCAGTATTTT.

This clonotype was counted a few times. The germline gene is not matched at one end of the junction; a read error may be the cause. Here the CDR3 DNA reads TGTGCCAGCAACTTACCCCAGCTTTCCTACGAGCAGTACTTC. This sequence encodes CASNLPQLSYEQYF. The genes are TRBV7-8 and TRBJ2-7; D uncertain. CDR1 SGHVS and CDR2 FQNEAQ come from the germline V gene. The CDR3 extends over 14 amino acids.

This clonotype rates as medium-sized. The rearrangement uses TRBV5-8 and TRBJ1-2; maybe TRBD1 (5 bases). CDR3 size: 15 residues. V shed 0 bases and J shed 0 bases, with 9 bases lying between them. CDR1 is SGHTS, CDR2 YDEGEE, per germline. The CDR3 here is CASSLAGQTNYGYTF. CDR3 in DNA: TGTGCCAGCAGCTTGGCCGGACAAACTAACTATGGCTACACCTTC. Drawing the rest from reference TRBV5-8 and TRBJ1-2, the complete variable domain is EAGVTQSPTHLIKTRGQQATLRCSPISGHTSVYWYQQALGLGLQFLLWYDEGEERNRGNFPPRFSGRQFPNYSSELNVNALELEDSALYLCASSLAGQTNYGYTFGSGTRLTVV.